The entry below gives a single T cell receptor beta chain sequence along with its context. Its antigen is unknown. The sample belongs to a study of T-cell reconstitution after alpha-beta-depleted transplantation in children. Broader study findings: Elevated TCRbeta diversity at day 60 was traced, in some patients, to surviving recipient T cells and thymic progenitors. After one year, T-cell counts and TCRbeta diversity mostly came from new T cells. Reportedly, alpha-beta T cells present about two months post-transplant originated from several hundred expanded clones of graft origin.

This sample's TCRbeta library carried unique molecular identifier barcodes. TCRdb analysed the PCR reads with MiXCR anew, one entry per CDR3 protein. The sample consists of about 980,000 distinct CDR3 sequences, about 29% of them appearing once. Germline CDR1 reads SGHVS; CDR2 reads FQNEAQ. The CDR3 is made up of 14 amino acids. The V gene lost 0 bases and the J gene lost 8 bases, with 13 bases spanning the gap. The V call is TRBV7-8, the J call TRBJ1-2; D ambiguous. The sequencing here drew on PBMCs, mostly from graft donor cells, taken 360 days after TCRalphabeta/CD19-depleted stem cell transplant. The clonotype originates from a boy younger than two who had a stem cell transplant for SCID, so the T cells may come from the graft donor. In DNA, the CDR3 is TGTGCCAGCAGCTTAGCGCCGGGTACTTGGGGCTACACCTTC. Its protein product is CASSLAPGTWGYTF.